Shown below are 25 T cell receptor beta chains from a single sample sequenced in a study of cytomegalovirus exposure and HLA in healthy donors. PCR involved 60 Vbeta and 13 Jbeta primers. Repertoires were generated with immunoSEQ multiplex PCR, while TCRdb's copy carries only in-frame clones and drops some. Here the sample spans around 100,000 clones, roughly three fifths being singletons. Sequenced material: PBMCs. These receptors originate from a human donor in good health.

The rearrangement links TRBV4-1 to TRBJ2-7; 7 bases agree with TRBD2. CDR1 is MGHRA, CDR2 YSYEKL, per germline. The CDR3 is 15 residues long. Trimming took 2 bases from V and 6 from J; bases not matched to a gene: 10. This chain's CDR3 is CASSQSQRGFVEQYF. The CDR3, as DNA: TGCGCCAGCAGCCAATCTCAGCGGGGTTTTGTCGAGCAGTACTTC.

The rearrangement uses TRBV19 and TRBJ2-2; TRBD1 might be the D (5 bases). The ends were cut back, 7 bases at V and 0 bases at J, with 12 bases in the middle. Germline V gives CDR1 LNHDA, CDR2 SQIVND (reference sequence). This CDR3 is 15 amino acids long. Here the CDR3 DNA reads TGTGCCAGTAAACAAGGACATACGAACACCGGGGAGCTGTTTTTT. Protein sequence: CASKQGHTNTGELFF.

V usage is TRBV6-5 and J usage is TRBJ2-5; tentative D call: TRBD1 (6 bases). This CDR3 is 15 amino acids long. V lost 6 bases and J lost 5, with 19 bases in between. Germline V gene sequence: CDR1 MNHEY, CDR2 SVGAGI. In DNA form, the CDR3 reads TGTGCCAGCAGCCCTTCACAGGGTCCAGGGGAGACCCAGTACTTC. It yields the protein CASSPSQGPGETQYF.

This clone was recorded only once. The chain carries TRBV12-5 and TRBJ2-4, with D possibly matching TRBD2 (5 bases). The germline CDR1 and CDR2 sequences are LGHNT and FRNRAP. Trimming cost V 3 bases and J 0 bases, with 15 bases left between them. The CDR3 is 17 amino acids. For the CDR3, the DNA is TGTGCTAGTGGTTTCTCCTTTAGCGCACTAGCCAAAAACATTCAGTACTTC. Protein sequence: CASGFSFSALAKNIQYF.

This clone has more than one count but fewer than ten. The rearrangement joins TRBV19 to TRBJ2-2, with D tentatively TRBD2 (6 bases). The germline V gene encodes CDR1 LNHDA and CDR2 SQIVND (reference sequence). Trimming cost V 6 bases and J 7 bases, with 12 bases left between them. The CDR3 covers 13 residues. CDR3 loop: CASSALASGELFF. Written as DNA, the CDR3 is TGTGCCAGTAGCGCACTAGCCAGCGGGGAGCTGTTTTTT.

V usage is TRBV2 and J usage is TRBJ2-5, with 7 bases identical to TRBD1. Germline CDR1 and CDR2: SNHLY and FYNNEI. J was trimmed by 5 bases and V by 4 bases; bases with no gene match: 10. There are 15 residues in the CDR3. This CDR3 reads CASSVQTGRGETQYF. DNA of the CDR3: TGTGCCAGCAGTGTTCAGACAGGGCGCGGGGAGACCCAGTACTTC.

This clone appeared a few times. The chain joins TRBV19 to TRBJ2-7, with 7 nucleotides matching TRBD1. Germline V gene sequence: CDR1 LNHDA, CDR2 SQIVND (reference sequence). This CDR3 contains 13 residues. V dropped 3 bases and J dropped 4; count of bases not matched to a gene: 3. The CDR3 bases are TGTGCCAGTAGTATGGGACAGAATTACGAGCAGTACTTC. Its protein is CASSMGQNYEQYF.

The chain links TRBV10-3 to TRBJ2-1, with D hard to call. This CDR3 is built from 11 residues. Germline V lookup: CDR1 ENHRY, CDR2 SYGVKD. Trimming left V 3 bases short and J 9 bases short, with 6 bases between. In nucleotides, the CDR3 is TGTGCCATCAGTGAACGCGGTGAGCAGTTCTTC. Translated: CAISERGEQFF.

This clone was seen once. The gene calls are TRBV11-3 and TRBJ1-5, with a tentative D call TRBD1 (5 bases). The germline V gene encodes CDR1 SGHNT and CDR2 YENEEA. V lost 2 bases and J 3 bases, leaving 8 bases between the germline ends. The CDR3 runs 14 residues. The CDR3 loop is CASSLRQYNQPQHF. For the CDR3, the DNA is TGTGCCAGCAGCTTAAGACAGTACAATCAGCCCCAGCATTTT.

The CDR3 sequence: CASSRQGHNEKLFF. CDR3 sequence (DNA): TGTGCCAGCAGCCGACAGGGCCATAATGAAAAACTGTTTTTT. The genes are TRBV5-8 and TRBJ1-4; 7 bases map to TRBD1. Losses at the gene ends were 4 bases for V and 4 bases for J; bases not matched to a gene: 4. The CDR3 is made up of 14 amino acids. Germline V gene sequence: CDR1 SGHTS, CDR2 YDEGEE.

The chain employs TRBV7-8 and TRBJ1-1; D gene unclear. V was clipped by 3 bases and J by 3 bases, with 14 bases between them. From germline, CDR1 is SGHVS and CDR2 FQNEAQ. This CDR3 contains 15 residues. This chain's CDR3 is CASSFFVDEDTEAFF. The CDR3 coding sequence is TGTGCCAGCAGCTTTTTCGTTGATGAGGACACTGAAGCTTTCTTT.

The rearrangement uses TRBV13 and TRBJ2-7; TRBD1 matches 8 bases. Germline CDR1 is PRHDT and CDR2 is FYEKMQ (reference sequence). The CDR3 covers 15 residues. The V segment lost 3 bases and the J segment 0 bases; nucleotides outside the gene matches: 4. The DNA of the CDR3 is TGTGCCAGCAGCTTGGGGACAGGTAACTCCTACGAGCAGTACTTC. It specifies CASSLGTGNSYEQYF.

Worth noting for this clone: The germline gene is not matched at one end of the junction; a read error may be the cause. V usage is TRBV11-2 and J usage is TRBJ2-1, with TRBD2 identical over 10 bases. The CDR3 contains 18 residues. The germline CDR1 and CDR2 sequences are SGHAT and FQNNGV. The DNA for the CDR3 is TGTGCCAGCAGCTTAGTGGCTAGCGGGAGCCTATCCTCCAATGAGCAGTTCTTC. This encodes CASSLVASGSLSSNEQFF. Full variable domain (outside the CDR3, taken from reference TRBV11-2 and TRBJ2-1): EAGVAQSPRYKIIEKRQSVAFWCNPISGHATLYWYQQILGQGPKLLIQFQNNGVVDDSQLPKDRFSAERLKGVDSTLKIQPAKLEDSAVYLCASSLVASGSLSSNEQFFGPGTRLTVL.

This clone was recorded a few times. The V gene is TRBV19, the J gene TRBJ1-5; D remains ambiguous. CDR3 length: 15 residues. V lost 6 bases to trimming and J lost 0 bases, with 12 bases between them. In germline, CDR1 is LNHDA, CDR2 SQIVND (reference sequence). CDR3 coding DNA: TGTGCCAGTAGCACTTCTTTCTATAGCAATCAGCCCCAGCATTTT. It codes for CASSTSFYSNQPQHF.

The V gene is TRBV7-8, the J gene TRBJ2-7; D is possibly TRBD1 (6 bases). The CDR3 is 14 amino acids. V was shortened by 5 bases and J by 0 bases, with 11 bases between the two germline ends. Germline V lookup: CDR1 SGHVS, CDR2 FQNEAQ. For the CDR3, the DNA is TGTGCCAGCAGCCGGGCAGGGGACTCCTACGAGCAGTACTTC. As protein: CASSRAGDSYEQYF.

The rearrangement joins TRBV28 to TRBJ1-6, with a possible D match to TRBD1 (6 bases). Deletions cut 8 bases from V and 7 bases from J, with 15 bases between. The CDR3 has 14 amino acids. From germline, CDR1 is MDHEN and CDR2 SYDVKM. The CDR3 DNA reads TGTGCCAGCGCTTGGGGGGGCTCCAATTCACCCCTCCACTTT. Translated: CASAWGGSNSPLHF.

J is TRBJ2-1 and V is TRBV30, with 8 positions matching TRBD2. CDR1 is GTSNPN and CDR2 is SVGIG in the germline V gene (reference sequence). This CDR3 has 16 residues. J lost 1 base, V lost 2 bases, and 7 bases had no gene match. For the CDR3, the DNA is TGTGCCTGGAGTTCCGAGCCGGGGGGGTCCTACAATGAGCAGTTCTTC. Amino acid sequence: CAWSSEPGGSYNEQFF.

This chain connects TRBV2 to TRBJ2-5; the D gene is possibly TRBD1 (6 bases). Looked up from germline, CDR1 is SNHLY and CDR2 is FYNNEI. V was trimmed by 6 bases and J by 5 bases, leaving 10 bases between them. The CDR3 totals 12 residues. The DNA for the CDR3 is TGTGCCAGCAGCGGAACAGGGGAGACCCAGTACTTC. Translation gives CASSGTGETQYF.

This clone has just a few counts. CDR3 protein: CASSPTAMNTEAFF. DNA for the CDR3: TGCGCCAGCAGCCCCACAGCTATGAACACTGAAGCTTTCTTT. The J gene is TRBJ1-1, the V gene TRBV4-1; D unclear. This CDR3 comprises 14 residues. Germline V gives CDR1 MGHRA, CDR2 YSYEKL. V was pared by 4 bases and J by 0 bases, with 9 bases between.

This rearrangement joins TRBV4-1 to TRBJ2-4; weak D call: TRBD2 (6 bases). CDR1 and CDR2 from the germline V gene are MGHRA and YSYEKL. Deletions cut 3 bases from V and 8 bases from J, with 14 bases between. CDR3 length equals 14 residues. In DNA, the CDR3 is TGCGCCAGCAGCCAGGGCGCCCAGCGGGACATTCAGTACTTC. It yields the protein CASSQGAQRDIQYF.

In DNA, the CDR3 is TGTGCCAGCAGTGAAGGGAGTCAGAGACAAGAGACCCAGTACTTC. Amino acids: CASSEGSQRQETQYF. The rearrangement links TRBV2 to TRBJ2-5; D is unresolved. The CDR3 loop spans 15 amino acids. The germline V gene encodes CDR1 SNHLY and CDR2 FYNNEI. V was pared by 1 base and J by 2 bases, with 11 bases between.

This clone was recorded a few times. This chain joins TRBV28 and TRBJ2-1; 9 nucleotides match TRBD2. The V and J ends lost 2 bases and 5 bases, in that order; junction bases with no gene match: 7. The CDR3 runs to 16 residues. Germline V CDR1 and CDR2: MDHEN, SYDVKM. The CDR3 region has the DNA TGTGCCAGCAGTTTAGGGGGAGCGGGAGGTAACAATGAGCAGTTCTTC. Its protein is CASSLGGAGGNNEQFF.

The table lists this clone with a few counts. The chain combines TRBV7-3 with TRBJ2-5; D uncertain. Trimming took off 1 base at V and 2 bases at J, with 5 bases between the two ends. In germline, CDR1 is SGHTA, CDR2 FQGTGA. This CDR3 has 13 amino acids. The CDR3 DNA reads TGTGCCAGCAGCTTAAGCCTACAAGAGACCCAGTACTTC. It specifies CASSLSLQETQYF.

Only a few counts were recorded for this clone. The chain combines TRBV6-6 with TRBJ1-6, with TRBD1 as a possible D gene (5 bases). In germline, CDR1 is MNHNY, CDR2 SVGAGI (reference sequence). The CDR3 has 13 amino acids. The V end lost 2 bases, the J end lost 8 bases, and 7 bases lay between the germline ends. The CDR3 loop is CASSYGGDSPLHF. CDR3 in DNA: TGTGCCAGCAGTTACGGGGGGGATTCACCCCTCCACTTT.

This clone was seen only a few times. This rearrangement joins TRBV6-1 to TRBJ1-2, with 10 bases identical to TRBD1. This CDR3 comprises 15 residues. From germline, CDR1 is MNHNS and CDR2 SASEGT. J was trimmed by 5 bases and V by 4 bases; bases with no gene match: 7. In DNA form, the CDR3 reads TGTGCCAGCAGTGGGACAGGGGGTATCCCATATGGCTACACCTTC. Translating it yields CASSGTGGIPYGYTF.